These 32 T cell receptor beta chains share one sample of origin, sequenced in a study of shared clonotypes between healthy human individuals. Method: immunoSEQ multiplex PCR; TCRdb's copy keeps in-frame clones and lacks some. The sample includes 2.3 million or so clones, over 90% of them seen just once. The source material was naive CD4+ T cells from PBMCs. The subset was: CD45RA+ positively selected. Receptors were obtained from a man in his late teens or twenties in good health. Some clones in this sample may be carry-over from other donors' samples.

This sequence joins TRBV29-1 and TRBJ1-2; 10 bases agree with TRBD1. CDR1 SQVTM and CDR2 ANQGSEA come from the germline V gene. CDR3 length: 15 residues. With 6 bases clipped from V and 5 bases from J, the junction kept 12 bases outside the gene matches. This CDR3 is CSVTGGPTSPYGYTF. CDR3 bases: TGCAGCGTGACAGGGGGCCCCACAAGTCCTTATGGCTACACCTTC.

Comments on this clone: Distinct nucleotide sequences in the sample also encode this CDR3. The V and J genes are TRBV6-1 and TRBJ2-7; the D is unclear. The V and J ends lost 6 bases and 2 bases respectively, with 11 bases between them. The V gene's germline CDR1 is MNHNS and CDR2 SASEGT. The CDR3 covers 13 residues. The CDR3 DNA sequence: TGTGCCAGCAGCGCAGCAGCAACCTACGAGCAGTACTTC. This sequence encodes CASSAAATYEQYF.

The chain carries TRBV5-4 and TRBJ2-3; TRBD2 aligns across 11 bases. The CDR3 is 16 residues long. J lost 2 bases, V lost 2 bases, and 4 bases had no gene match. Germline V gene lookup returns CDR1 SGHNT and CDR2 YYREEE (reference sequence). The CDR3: CASSFLAGGDTDTQYF. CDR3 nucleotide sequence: TGTGCCAGCAGCTTCCTAGCGGGAGGAGACACAGATACGCAGTATTTT.

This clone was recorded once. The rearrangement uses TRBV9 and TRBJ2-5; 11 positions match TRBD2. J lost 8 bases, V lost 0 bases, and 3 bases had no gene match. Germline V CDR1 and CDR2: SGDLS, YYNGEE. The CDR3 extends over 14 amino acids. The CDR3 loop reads CASSVDSGRATQYF. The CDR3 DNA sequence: TGTGCCAGCAGCGTAGATAGCGGGAGGGCCACCCAGTACTTC.

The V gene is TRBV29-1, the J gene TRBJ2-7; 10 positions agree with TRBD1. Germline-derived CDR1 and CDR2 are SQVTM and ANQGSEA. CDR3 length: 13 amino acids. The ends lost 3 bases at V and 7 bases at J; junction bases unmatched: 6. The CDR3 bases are TGCAGCGTTGAGGTTGGACAGGGGGGGGAGCAGTACTTC. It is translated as CSVEVGQGGEQYF.

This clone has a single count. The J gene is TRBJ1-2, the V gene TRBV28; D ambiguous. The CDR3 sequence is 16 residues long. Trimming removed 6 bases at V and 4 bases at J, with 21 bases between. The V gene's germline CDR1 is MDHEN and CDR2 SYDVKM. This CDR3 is CASSPPLDRATYGYTF. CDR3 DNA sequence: TGTGCCAGCAGCCCCCCCCTCGACCGTGCTACCTATGGCTACACCTTC.

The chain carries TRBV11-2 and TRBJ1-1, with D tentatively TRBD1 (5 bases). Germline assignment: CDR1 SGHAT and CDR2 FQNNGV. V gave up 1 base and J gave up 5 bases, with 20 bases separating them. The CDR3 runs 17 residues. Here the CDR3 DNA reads TGTGCCAGCAGCTTAGTGTATGTCCCCGGCGGGGGGACTGAAGCTTTCTTT. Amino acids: CASSLVYVPGGGTEAFF.

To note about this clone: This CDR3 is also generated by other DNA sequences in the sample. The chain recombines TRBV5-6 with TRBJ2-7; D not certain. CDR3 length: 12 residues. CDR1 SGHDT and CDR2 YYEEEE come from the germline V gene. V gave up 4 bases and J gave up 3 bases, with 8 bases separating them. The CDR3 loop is CASSRLGYEQYF. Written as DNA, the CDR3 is TGTGCCAGCAGCCGGCTAGGCTACGAGCAGTACTTC.

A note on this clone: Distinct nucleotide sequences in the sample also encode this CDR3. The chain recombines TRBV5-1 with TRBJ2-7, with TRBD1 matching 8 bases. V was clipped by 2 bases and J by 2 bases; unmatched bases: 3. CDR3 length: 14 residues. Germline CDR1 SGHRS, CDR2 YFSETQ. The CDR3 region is CASSFGDRTYEQYF. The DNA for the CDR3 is TGCGCCAGCAGCTTTGGGGACAGGACCTACGAGCAGTACTTC.

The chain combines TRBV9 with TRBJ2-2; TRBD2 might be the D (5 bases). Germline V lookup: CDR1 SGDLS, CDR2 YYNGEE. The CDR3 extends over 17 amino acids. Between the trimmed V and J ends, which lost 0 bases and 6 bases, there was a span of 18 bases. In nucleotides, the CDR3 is TGTGCCAGCAGCGTAGCCCCTGGGCTAGCTTCGGCCGGGGAGCTGTTTTTT. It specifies CASSVAPGLASAGELFF. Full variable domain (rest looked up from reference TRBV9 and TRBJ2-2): DSGVTQTPKHLITATGQRVTLRCSPRSGDLSVYWYQQSLDQGLQFLIQYYNGEERAKGNILERFSAQQFPDLHSELNLSSLELGDSALYFCASSVAPGLASAGELFFGEGSRLTVL.

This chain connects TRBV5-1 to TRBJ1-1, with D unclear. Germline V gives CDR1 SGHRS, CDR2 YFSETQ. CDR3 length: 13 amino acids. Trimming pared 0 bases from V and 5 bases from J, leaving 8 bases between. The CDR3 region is CASSLGVATEAFF. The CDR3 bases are TGCGCCAGCAGCTTGGGAGTAGCTACTGAAGCTTTCTTT.

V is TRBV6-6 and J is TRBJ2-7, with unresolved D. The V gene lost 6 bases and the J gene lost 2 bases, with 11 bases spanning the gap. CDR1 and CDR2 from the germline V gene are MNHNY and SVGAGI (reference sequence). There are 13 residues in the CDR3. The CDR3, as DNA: TGTGCCAGCAGACGTAGCAGTCCCTACGAGCAGTACTTC. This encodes CASRRSSPYEQYF.

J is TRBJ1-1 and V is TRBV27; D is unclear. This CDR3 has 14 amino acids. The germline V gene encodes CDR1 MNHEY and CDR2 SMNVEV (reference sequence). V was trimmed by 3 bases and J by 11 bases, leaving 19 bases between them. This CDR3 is CASSLLRAPSRAFF. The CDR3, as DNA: TGTGCCAGCAGTTTGTTGAGGGCCCCCTCTCGGGCTTTCTTT.

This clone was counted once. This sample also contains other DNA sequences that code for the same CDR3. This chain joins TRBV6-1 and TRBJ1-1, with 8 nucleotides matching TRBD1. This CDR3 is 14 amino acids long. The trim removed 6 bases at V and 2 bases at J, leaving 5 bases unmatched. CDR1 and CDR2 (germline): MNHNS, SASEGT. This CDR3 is CASSLDRVNTEAFF. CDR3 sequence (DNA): TGTGCCAGCAGCCTGGACAGGGTAAACACTGAAGCTTTCTTT.

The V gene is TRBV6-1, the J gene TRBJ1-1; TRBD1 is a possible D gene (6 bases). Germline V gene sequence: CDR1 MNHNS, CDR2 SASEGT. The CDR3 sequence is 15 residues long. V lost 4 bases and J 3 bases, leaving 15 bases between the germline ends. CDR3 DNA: TGTGCCAGCAGTGTAACCTCGACAGGCCACACTGAAGCTTTCTTT. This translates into CASSVTSTGHTEAFF.

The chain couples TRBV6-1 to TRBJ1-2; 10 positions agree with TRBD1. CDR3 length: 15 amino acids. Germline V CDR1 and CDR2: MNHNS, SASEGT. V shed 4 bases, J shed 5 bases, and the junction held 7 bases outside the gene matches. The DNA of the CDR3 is TGTGCCAGCAGTGTCGGACAGGGGGTTTCTTATGGCTACACCTTC. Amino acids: CASSVGQGVSYGYTF.

The CDR3 sequence: CASSQELGLAGVETQYF. The CDR3, as DNA: TGTGCCAGCAGCCAAGAACTCGGACTAGCGGGGGTGGAGACCCAGTACTTC. The V gene is TRBV4-2, the J gene TRBJ2-5, with 13 bases fitting TRBD2. Trimming cost V 0 bases and J 5 bases; bases outside gene matches: 6. The CDR3 totals 17 residues. Germline assignment: CDR1 LGHNA and CDR2 YNFKEQ.

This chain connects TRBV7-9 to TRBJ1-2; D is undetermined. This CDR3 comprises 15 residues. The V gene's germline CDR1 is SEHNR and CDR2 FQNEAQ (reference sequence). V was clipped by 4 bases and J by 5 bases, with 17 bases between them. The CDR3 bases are TGTGCCAGCAGCTCAACCCCCCGGACCAGTTATGGCTACACCTTC. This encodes CASSSTPRTSYGYTF.

DNA for the CDR3: TGCGCCAGCAGCTGGGGACTAGCGGGAGAGCAGCAGTATTTT. Protein: CASSWGLAGEQQYF. The chain has TRBV5-1 and TRBJ2-3, with 14 bases matching TRBD2. From germline, CDR1 is SGHRS and CDR2 YFSETQ. This CDR3 has 14 residues. The V gene end was trimmed by 3 bases and the J gene end by 11 bases; junction bases not matched to a gene: 5.

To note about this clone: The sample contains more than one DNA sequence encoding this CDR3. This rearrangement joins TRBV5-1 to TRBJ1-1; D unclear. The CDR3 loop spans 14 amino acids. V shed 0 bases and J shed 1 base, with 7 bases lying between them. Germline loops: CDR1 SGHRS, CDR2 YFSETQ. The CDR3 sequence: CASSLDRGNTEAFF. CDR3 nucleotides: TGCGCCAGCAGCTTGGACAGAGGGAACACTGAAGCTTTCTTT. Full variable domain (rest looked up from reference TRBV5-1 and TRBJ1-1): KAGVTQTPRYLIKTRGQQVTLSCSPISGHRSVSWYQQTPGQGLQFLFEYFSETQRNKGNFPGRFSGRQFSNSRSEMNVSTLELGDSALYLCASSLDRGNTEAFFGQGTRLTVV.

The CDR3 is CASSDWRRTGELFF. The DNA of the CDR3 is TGTGCCAGCAGTGATTGGAGACGCACCGGGGAGCTGTTTTTT. This chain uses TRBV25-1 with TRBJ2-2, with D hard to call. V lost 3 bases to trimming and J lost 4 bases, with 9 bases between them. CDR1 is MGHDK and CDR2 is SYGVNS in the germline V gene. CDR3 size: 14 residues.

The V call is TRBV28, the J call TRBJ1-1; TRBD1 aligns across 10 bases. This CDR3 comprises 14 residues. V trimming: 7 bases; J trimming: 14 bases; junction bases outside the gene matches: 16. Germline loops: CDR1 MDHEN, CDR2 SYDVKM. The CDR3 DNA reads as TGTGCCAGCATCACGACAGGGGGCGCGTCGGCCGCGTTCTTT. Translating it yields CASITTGGASAAFF.

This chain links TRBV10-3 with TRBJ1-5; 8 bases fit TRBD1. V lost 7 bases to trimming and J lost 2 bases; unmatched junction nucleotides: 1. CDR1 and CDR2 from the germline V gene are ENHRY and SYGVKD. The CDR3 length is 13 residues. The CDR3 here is CAIKTGGNQPQHF. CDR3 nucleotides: TGTGCCATCAAGACAGGGGGCAATCAGCCCCAGCATTTT.

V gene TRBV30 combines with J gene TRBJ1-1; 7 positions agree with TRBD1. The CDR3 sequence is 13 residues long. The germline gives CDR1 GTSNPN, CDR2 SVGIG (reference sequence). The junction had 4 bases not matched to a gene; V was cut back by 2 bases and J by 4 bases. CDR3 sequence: CAWSLHRGTEAFF. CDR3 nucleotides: TGTGCCTGGAGTCTCCACAGGGGCACTGAAGCTTTCTTT.

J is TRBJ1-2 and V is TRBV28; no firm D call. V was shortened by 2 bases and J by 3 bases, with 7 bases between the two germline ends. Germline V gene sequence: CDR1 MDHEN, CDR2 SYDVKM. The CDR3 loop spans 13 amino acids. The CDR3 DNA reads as TGTGCCAGCAGTTTAACGCACTACTATGGCTACACCTTC. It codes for CASSLTHYYGYTF.

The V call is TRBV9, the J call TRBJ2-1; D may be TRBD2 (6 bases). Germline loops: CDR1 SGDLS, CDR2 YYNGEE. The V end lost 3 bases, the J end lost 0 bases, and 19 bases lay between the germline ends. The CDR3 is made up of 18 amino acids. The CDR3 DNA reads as TGTGCCAGCAGCGCCGATACTTCCCTAGCGCGCTCCTACAATGAGCAGTTCTTC. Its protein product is CASSADTSLARSYNEQFF.

CDR3 in amino acids: CASSPQGAGGYNEQFF. DNA for the CDR3: TGTGCCAGCAGCCCCCAAGGGGCGGGTGGCTACAATGAGCAGTTCTTC. The J gene is TRBJ2-1, the V gene TRBV7-9; D tentatively reads TRBD1 or TRBD2 (5 bases each). Trimming took 5 bases from V and 3 from J, leaving 17 bases between them. CDR3 size: 16 residues. Germline CDR1 is SEHNR and CDR2 is FQNEAQ (reference sequence).

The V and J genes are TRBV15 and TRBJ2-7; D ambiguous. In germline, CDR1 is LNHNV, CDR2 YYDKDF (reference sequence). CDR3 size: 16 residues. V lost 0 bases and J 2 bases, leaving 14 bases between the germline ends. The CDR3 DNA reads TGTGCCACCAGCAGAGAACACGGCAAAACACCCTACGAGCAGTACTTC. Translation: CATSREHGKTPYEQYF.

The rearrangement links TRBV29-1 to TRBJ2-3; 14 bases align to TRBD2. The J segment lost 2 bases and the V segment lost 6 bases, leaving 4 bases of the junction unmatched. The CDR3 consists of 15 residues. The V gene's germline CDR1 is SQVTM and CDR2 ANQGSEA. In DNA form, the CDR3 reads TGCAGCGTCGTGACTAGCGGGAGGGCCACAGATACGCAGTATTTT. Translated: CSVVTSGRATDTQYF.

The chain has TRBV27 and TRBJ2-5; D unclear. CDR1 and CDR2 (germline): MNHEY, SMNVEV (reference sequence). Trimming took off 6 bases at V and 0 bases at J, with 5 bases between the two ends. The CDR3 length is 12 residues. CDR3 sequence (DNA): TGTGCCAGCAGCCCGCACCAAGAGACCCAGTACTTC. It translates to CASSPHQETQYF.

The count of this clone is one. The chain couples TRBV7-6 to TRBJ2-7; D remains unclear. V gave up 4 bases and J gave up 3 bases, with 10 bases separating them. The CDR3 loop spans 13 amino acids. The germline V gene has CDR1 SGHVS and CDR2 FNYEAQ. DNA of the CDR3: TGTGCCAGCAGCTCCGAACCTAACTACGAGCAGTACTTC. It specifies CASSSEPNYEQYF.

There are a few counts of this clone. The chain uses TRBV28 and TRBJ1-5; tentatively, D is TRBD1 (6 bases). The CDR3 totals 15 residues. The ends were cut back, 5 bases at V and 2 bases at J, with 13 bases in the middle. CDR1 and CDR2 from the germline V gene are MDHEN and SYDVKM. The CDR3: CASSRDTMGNQPQHF. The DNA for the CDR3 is TGTGCCAGCAGTCGGGACACAATGGGCAATCAGCCCCAGCATTTT.